This T cell receptor beta chain was retrieved from a study of T cells expressing NK-cell markers. At the level of the study: Beta-chain profiling covered CD3+CD56+NKG2C+, CD3+CD56+NKG2C- and CD3+CD56-NKG2C+ sorted subsets. There were seven HCMV-seropositive donors and one seronegative donor among the eight sequenced.

To note about this clonotype: Antigen: not known.

The germline V gene has CDR1 SGDLS and CDR2 YYNGEE. This CDR3 comprises 14 residues. Whole-study results and caveats: Dominant NKG2C+ clonotypes in six donors made up about 1.0-8% of CD8+ T cells.

TCRdb re-analyzed the 5' RACE reads; it lists each CDR3 protein once, without DNA. The repertoire shows some 600,000 distinct CDR3 sequences; the top ten hold roughly 3.6%. The J gene is TRBJ2-4, the V gene TRBV9; the D call of TRBD2 rests on TCRdb alone, since no DNA is present to check it. This clonotype was sampled from a man aged 18 to 35 in good health. Specimen: blood T cells: a sorted CD56 or NKG2C T cell subset, CD4+ or CD8+ T cells, or bulk PBMC T cells (not recorded which). The CDR3 loop reads CASSVALAGNIQYF.